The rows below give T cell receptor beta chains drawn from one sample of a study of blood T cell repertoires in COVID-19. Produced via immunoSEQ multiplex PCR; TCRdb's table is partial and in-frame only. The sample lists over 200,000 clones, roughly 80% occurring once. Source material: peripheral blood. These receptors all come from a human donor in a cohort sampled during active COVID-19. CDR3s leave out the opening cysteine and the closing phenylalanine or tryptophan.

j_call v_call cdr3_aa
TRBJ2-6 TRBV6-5 ASSYSYSGANVLT
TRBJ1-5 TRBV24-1 ATSDSGLISNQPQH
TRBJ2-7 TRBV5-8 ASSLGGQGVFFYEQY
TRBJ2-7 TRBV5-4 ASSLRGGSSYEQY
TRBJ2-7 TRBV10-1 ASSEMETSGSYEQY
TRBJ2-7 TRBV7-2 ASSSGLAEGVQY
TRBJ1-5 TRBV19 ASSISGGDQPQH
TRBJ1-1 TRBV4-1 ASSQASDRAYTEAF
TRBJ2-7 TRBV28 ASSPGQGLTYEQY
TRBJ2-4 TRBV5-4 ASSWDRNIQY
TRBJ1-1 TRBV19 ASTLRGRTEAF
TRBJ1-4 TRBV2 ACQAGRRQEKLF
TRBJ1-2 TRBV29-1 SVDPTGNYGYT
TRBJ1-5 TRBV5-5 ASSLVAFQPQH
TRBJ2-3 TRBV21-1 ASSKEDSPITDTQY
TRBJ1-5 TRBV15 ATSRETYQPQH
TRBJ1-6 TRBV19 ASSLRRSYNSPLH
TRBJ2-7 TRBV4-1 ASSQERYTSAEQY
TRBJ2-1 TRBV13 ASSTGTVYNEQF
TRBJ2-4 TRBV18 ASSPGPAAIAKNIQY
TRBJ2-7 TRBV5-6 ASSFRGGSYEQY